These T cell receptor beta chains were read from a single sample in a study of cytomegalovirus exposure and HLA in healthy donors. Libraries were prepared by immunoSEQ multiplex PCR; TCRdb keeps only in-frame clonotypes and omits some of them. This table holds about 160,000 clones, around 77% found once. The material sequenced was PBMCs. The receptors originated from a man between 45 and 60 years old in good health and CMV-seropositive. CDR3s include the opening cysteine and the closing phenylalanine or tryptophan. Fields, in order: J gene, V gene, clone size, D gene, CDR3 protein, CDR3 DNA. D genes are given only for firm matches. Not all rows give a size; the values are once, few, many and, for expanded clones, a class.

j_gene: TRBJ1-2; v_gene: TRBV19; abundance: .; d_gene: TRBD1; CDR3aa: CASSLGTASNYGYTF; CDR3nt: TGTGCCAGTAGTCTTGGGACAGCCTCAAACTATGGCTACACCTTC
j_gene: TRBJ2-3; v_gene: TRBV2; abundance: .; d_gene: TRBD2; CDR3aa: CASSEAGLAGTDTQYF; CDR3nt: TGTGCCAGCAGTGAAGCGGGACTAGCGGGGACGGATACGCAGTATTTT
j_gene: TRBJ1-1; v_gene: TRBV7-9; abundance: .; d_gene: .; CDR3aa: CASSSYGRNTEAFF; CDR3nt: TGTGCCAGCAGCTCATACGGTAGGAACACTGAAGCTTTCTTT
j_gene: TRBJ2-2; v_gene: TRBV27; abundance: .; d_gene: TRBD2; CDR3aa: CASSLRTSGRGELFF; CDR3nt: TGTGCCAGCAGTTTAAGGACTAGCGGGCGGGGGGAGCTGTTTTTT
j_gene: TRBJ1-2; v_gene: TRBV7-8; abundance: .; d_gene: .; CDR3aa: CASSLSGTPDDYGYTF; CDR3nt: TGTGCCAGCAGCTTATCCGGGACACCCGATGACTATGGCTACACCTTC
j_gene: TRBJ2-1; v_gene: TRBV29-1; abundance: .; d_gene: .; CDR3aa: CSVVTPGQLPYNEQFF; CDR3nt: TGCAGCGTTGTTACCCCGGGACAACTACCCTACAATGAGCAGTTCTTC
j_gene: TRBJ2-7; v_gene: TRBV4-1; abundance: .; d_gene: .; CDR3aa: CASSHSGSSYEQYF; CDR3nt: TGCGCCAGCAGCCATTCAGGAAGCTCCTACGAGCAGTACTTC
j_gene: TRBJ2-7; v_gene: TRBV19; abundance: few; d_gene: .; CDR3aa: CASSIDLAAVSYEQYF; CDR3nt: TGTGCCAGTAGTATAGATCTCGCGGCCGTCTCCTACGAGCAGTACTTC
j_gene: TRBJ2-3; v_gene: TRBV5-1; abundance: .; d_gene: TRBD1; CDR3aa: CASSLRTGGTDTQYF; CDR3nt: TGCGCCAGCAGCTTGAGGACAGGGGGCACAGATACGCAGTATTTT
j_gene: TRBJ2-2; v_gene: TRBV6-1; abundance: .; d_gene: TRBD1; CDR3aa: CASSEPLGQGATGELFF; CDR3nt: TGTGCCAGCAGTGAGCCCCTCGGGCAGGGGGCCACCGGGGAGCTGTTTTTT
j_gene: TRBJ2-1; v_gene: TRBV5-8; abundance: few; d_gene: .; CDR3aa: CASSLRGEQFF; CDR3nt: TGTGCCAGCAGCTTGAGGGGAGAGCAGTTCTTC
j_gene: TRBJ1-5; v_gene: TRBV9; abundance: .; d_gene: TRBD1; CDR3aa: CASSGGQGMYQPQHF; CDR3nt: TGTGCCAGCAGCGGGGGACAGGGGATGTATCAGCCCCAGCATTTT
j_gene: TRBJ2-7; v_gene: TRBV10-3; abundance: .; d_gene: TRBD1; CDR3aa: CATSGTGPREQYF; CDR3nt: TGTGCCACCTCCGGGACAGGTCCCCGCGAGCAGTACTTC
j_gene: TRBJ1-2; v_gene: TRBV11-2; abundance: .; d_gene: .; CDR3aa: CASSPTQGPGGYTF; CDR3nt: TGTGCCAGCAGCCCCACACAGGGCCCGGGGGGCTACACCTTC
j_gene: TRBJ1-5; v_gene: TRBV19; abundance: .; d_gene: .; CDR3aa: CASSRSTDYSNQPQHF; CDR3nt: TGTGCCAGTAGTCGTAGTACAGATTATAGCAATCAGCCCCAGCATTTT
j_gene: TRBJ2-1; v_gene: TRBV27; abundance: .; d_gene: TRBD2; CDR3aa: CASSSGTRGYNEQFF; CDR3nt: TGTGCCAGCAGTTCCGGGACTAGAGGCTACAATGAGCAGTTCTTC
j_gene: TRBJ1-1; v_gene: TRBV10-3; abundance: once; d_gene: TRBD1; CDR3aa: CAISKDFPGGRGTEAFF; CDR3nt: TGTGCCATCAGTAAGGACTTCCCAGGGGGTAGGGGCACTGAAGCTTTCTTT
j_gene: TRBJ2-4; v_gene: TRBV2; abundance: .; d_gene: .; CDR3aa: CASKLSENIQYF; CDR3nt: TGTGCCAGCAAATTATCAGAAAACATTCAGTACTTC
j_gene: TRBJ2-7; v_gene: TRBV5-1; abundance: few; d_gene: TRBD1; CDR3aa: CASSLGQGADEQYF; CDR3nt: TGCGCCAGCAGCTTGGGCCAGGGGGCAGATGAGCAGTACTTC
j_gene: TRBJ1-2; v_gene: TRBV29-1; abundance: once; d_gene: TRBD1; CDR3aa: CSVHRGANYGYTF; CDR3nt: TGCAGCGTTCACAGGGGAGCTAACTATGGCTACACCTTC
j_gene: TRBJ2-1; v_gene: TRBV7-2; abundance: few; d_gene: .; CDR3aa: CASSLGGTGNRQFF; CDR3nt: TGTGCCAGCAGCCTAGGGGGAACAGGGAATCGGCAGTTCTTC
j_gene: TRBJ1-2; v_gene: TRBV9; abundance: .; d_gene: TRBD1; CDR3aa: CASSTGQGVTGYTF; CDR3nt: TGTGCCAGCAGCACGGGACAGGGGGTTACCGGCTACACCTTC
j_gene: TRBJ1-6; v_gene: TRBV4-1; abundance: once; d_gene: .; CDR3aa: CASSRFSSSYNSPLHF; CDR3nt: TGCGCCAGCAGTCGATTCTCGAGCTCCTATAATTCACCCCTCCACTTT
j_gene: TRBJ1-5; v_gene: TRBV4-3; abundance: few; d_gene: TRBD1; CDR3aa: CASSLDRGQPQHF; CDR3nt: TGCGCCAGCAGCCTTGACAGGGGACAGCCCCAGCATTTT
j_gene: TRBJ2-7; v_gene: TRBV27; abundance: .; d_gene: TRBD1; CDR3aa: CASSLPGQGFREQYF; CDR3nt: TGTGCCAGCAGTTTACCGGGACAGGGGTTCCGCGAGCAGTACTTC
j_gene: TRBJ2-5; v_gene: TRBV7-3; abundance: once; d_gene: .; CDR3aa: CASSLGGYQETQYF; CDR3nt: TGTGCCAGCAGCTTGGGGGGATACCAAGAGACCCAGTACTTC
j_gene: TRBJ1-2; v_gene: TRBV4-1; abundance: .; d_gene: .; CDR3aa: CASSPGDLLHFYGYTF; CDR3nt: TGCGCCAGCAGCCCCGGAGACCTCTTACATTTCTATGGCTACACCTTC
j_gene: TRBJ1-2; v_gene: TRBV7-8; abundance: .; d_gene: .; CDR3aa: CASSLDVRDYGYTF; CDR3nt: TGTGCCAGCAGCTTAGATGTCAGGGACTATGGCTACACCTTC
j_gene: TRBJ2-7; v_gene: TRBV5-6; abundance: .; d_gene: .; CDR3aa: CASSLLHLYEQYF; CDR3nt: TGTGCCAGCAGCTTGTTACACCTCTACGAGCAGTACTTC
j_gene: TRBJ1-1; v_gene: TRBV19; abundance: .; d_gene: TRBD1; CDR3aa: CASSIRRTGGTEAFF; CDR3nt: TGTGCCAGTAGTATAAGAAGGACAGGGGGCACTGAAGCTTTCTTT
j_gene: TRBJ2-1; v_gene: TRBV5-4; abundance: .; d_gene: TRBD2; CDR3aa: CASSLEPSGLVSYNEQFF; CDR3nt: TGTGCCAGCAGCTTGGAGCCTAGCGGACTCGTATCCTACAATGAGCAGTTCTTC
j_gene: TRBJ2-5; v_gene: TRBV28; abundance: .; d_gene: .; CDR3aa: CASSFIRGGQETQYF; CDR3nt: TGTGCCAGCAGTTTTATCAGGGGAGGGCAAGAGACCCAGTACTTC
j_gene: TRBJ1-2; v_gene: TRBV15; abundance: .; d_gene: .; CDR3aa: CATSRDLGEDRYGYTF; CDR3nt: TGTGCCACCAGCAGAGATCTCGGCGAGGACAGATATGGCTACACCTTC
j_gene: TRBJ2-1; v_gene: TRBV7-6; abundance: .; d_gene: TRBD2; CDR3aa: CASSSSLAGGSGSYNEQFF; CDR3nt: TGTGCCAGCAGCTCCAGCCTAGCGGGAGGGTCGGGGAGTTACAATGAGCAGTTCTTC
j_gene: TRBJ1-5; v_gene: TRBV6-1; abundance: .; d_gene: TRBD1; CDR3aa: CATFGAGGFGQPQHF; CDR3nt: TGTGCCACCTTCGGGGCAGGGGGCTTCGGGCAGCCCCAGCATTTT
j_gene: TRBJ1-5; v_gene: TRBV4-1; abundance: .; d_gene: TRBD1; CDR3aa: CASSRQGAKQPQHF; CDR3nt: TGCGCCAGCAGCCGCCAGGGGGCCAAGCAGCCCCAGCATTTT
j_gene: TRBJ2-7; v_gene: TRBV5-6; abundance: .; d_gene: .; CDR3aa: CASSSASGFSYEQYF; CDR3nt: TGTGCCAGCAGCTCAGCGAGCGGGTTCTCCTACGAGCAGTACTTC